These 16 T cell receptor beta chains originate from one sample sequenced in a study of shared clonotypes between healthy human individuals (dated by TCRdb to the early 2020s). CD8 naive samples were CD45RO-negative cells positively selected for CCR7, giving a CD45RA+CCR7+ population that excluded TemRA cells. Libraries were made using the immunoSEQ multiplex PCR assay. TCRdb took this table from immuneACCESS and kept in-frame rearrangements with V and J called. Such tables lack part of the clones; where checked against another copy, unresolved V genes explain under half of the gap, and the rest is unexplained. The table for this sample lists roughly 2,000,000 clones; roughly 93% of them were counted only once. Clones ranked in the top ten supply approximately 1.7% of the sample. The sequenced sample was naive CD8+ T cells from PBMCs. The cell subset or site label corresponds to: CD45RA+CCR7+. The receptors originated from a man between 18 and 29 years old in good health. Some clones in this sample may be carry-over from other donors' samples.

The CDR3 sequence is CASSYGAAGSNEKLFF. The DNA for the CDR3 is TGTGCCAGCAGCTATGGGGCAGCTGGATCTAATGAAAAACTGTTTTTT. The gene calls are TRBV7-9 and TRBJ1-4; possible D gene TRBD1, 5 bases. V lost 4 bases to trimming and J lost 3 bases, with 15 bases between them. The CDR3 spans 16 residues. CDR1 is SEHNR and CDR2 is FQNEAQ in the germline V gene (reference sequence).

In the case of this clone: This sample includes further DNA sequences coding for the same CDR3. V and J are TRBV7-9 and TRBJ2-1, with D unresolved. There are 12 residues in the CDR3. Trimming stripped 8 bases from V and 4 bases from J, with 9 bases between. The germline V gene encodes CDR1 SEHNR and CDR2 FQNEAQ (reference sequence). CDR3: CASGPGYNEQFF. CDR3 nucleotide sequence: TGTGCCAGCGGGCCAGGATACAATGAGCAGTTCTTC. The complete variable domain, with remaining parts taken from reference TRBV7-9 and TRBJ2-1, reads DTGVSQNPRHKITKRGQNVTFRCDPISEHNRLYWYRQTLGQGPEFLTYFQNEAQLEKSRLLSDRFSAERPKGSFSTLEIQRTEQGDSAMYLCASGPGYNEQFFGPGTRLTVL.

The chain has TRBV18 and TRBJ2-1; D unresolved. The germline CDR1 and CDR2 sequences are KGHSH and LQKENI. This CDR3 comprises 12 residues. The V end lost 3 bases, the J end lost 8 bases, and 8 bases lay between the germline ends. The CDR3 region has the DNA TGTGCCAGCTCACCCAGTGTTTATGAGCAGTTCTTC. The encoded protein is CASSPSVYEQFF.

The genes are TRBV27 and TRBJ2-5, with unresolved D. Looked up from germline, CDR1 is MNHEY and CDR2 is SMNVEV (reference sequence). Trimming stripped 3 bases from V and 6 bases from J, with 11 bases between. This CDR3 comprises 13 residues. The DNA for the CDR3 is TGTGCCAGCAGTTTCGCCCACCGCCAGACCCAGTACTTC. Amino acids: CASSFAHRQTQYF.

This clone was seen just once. This chain links TRBV27 with TRBJ1-1; D uncertain. The germline V gene encodes CDR1 MNHEY and CDR2 SMNVEV (reference sequence). V lost 7 bases and J 1 base, leaving 10 bases between the germline ends. The length of the CDR3 is 13 residues. The CDR3: CASNPGRNTEAFF. The CDR3 DNA reads TGTGCCAGCAACCCCGGGAGGAACACTGAAGCTTTCTTT.

This rearrangement joins TRBV10-2 to TRBJ1-2; D unresolved. Germline V gene sequence: CDR1 WSHSY, CDR2 SAAADI. The CDR3 spans 13 residues. The ends were cut back, 5 bases at V and 3 bases at J, with 10 bases in the middle. CDR3 sequence (DNA): TGCGCCAGCAGTCCCGGGCCCCACTATGGCTACACCTTC. This sequence encodes CASSPGPHYGYTF.

The genes are TRBV4-1 and TRBJ2-2, with D perhaps given as TRBD1 or TRBD2 (6 bases each). The V end lost 2 bases, the J end lost 9 bases, and 13 bases lay between the germline ends. Per germline, CDR1 MGHRA and CDR2 YSYEKL. The CDR3 loop spans 14 amino acids. Here the CDR3 reads CASSQPGAQRELFF. As DNA, the CDR3 is TGCGCCAGCAGCCAACCGGGGGCGCAGCGGGAGCTGTTTTTT.

This chain's CDR3 is CASSIRGLHGYTF. In DNA form, the CDR3 reads TGTGCCAGCAGCATTAGGGGACTTCATGGCTACACCTTC. J is TRBJ1-2 and V is TRBV27, with D tentatively TRBD1 (5 bases). Germline V gives CDR1 MNHEY, CDR2 SMNVEV (reference sequence). V gave up 6 bases and J gave up 6 bases, with 14 bases separating them. The CDR3 is made up of 13 amino acids.

This sequence joins TRBV28 and TRBJ1-1; D unresolved. Germline values: CDR1 MDHEN, CDR2 SYDVKM. This CDR3 is built from 13 residues. V was cut by 7 bases and J by 5 bases, with 14 bases left in between. The CDR3 here is CASKAGLVTEAFF. Here the CDR3 DNA reads TGTGCCAGCAAGGCAGGATTGGTGACTGAAGCTTTCTTT.

The chain has TRBV25-1 and TRBJ2-7; D gene unclear. The V gene's germline CDR1 is MGHDK and CDR2 SYGVNS. The CDR3 length is 12 residues. V was clipped by 6 bases and J by 1 base, with 7 bases between them. DNA for the CDR3: TGTGCCAGCAGCGACGCTTCCTACGAGCAGTACTTC. Protein product: CASSDASYEQYF.

Note on this clone: Other DNA sequences within the sample encode an identical CDR3. The genes are TRBV4-1 and TRBJ2-7, with TRBD2 matching 8 bases. The junction had 4 bases not matched to a gene; V was cut back by 0 bases and J by 3 bases. Germline V gene lookup returns CDR1 MGHRA and CDR2 YSYEKL. The CDR3 covers 15 residues. CDR3 nucleotides: TGCGCCAGCAGCCAAGATAGGGGACTAGGCTACGAGCAGTACTTC. It is translated as CASSQDRGLGYEQYF.

This clone occurred once. V gene TRBV4-3 combines with J gene TRBJ2-5; 11 nucleotides match TRBD2. Germline CDR1 reads LGHNA; CDR2 reads YSLEER. This CDR3 has 20 residues. Germline trimming cut 0 bases from V and 5 bases from J; bases unmatched to any gene: 17. CDR3 loop: CASSQEASGASGRLWETQYF. The CDR3 DNA reads as TGCGCCAGCAGCCAAGAGGCCTCAGGTGCTAGCGGGAGGCTATGGGAGACCCAGTACTTC.

This chain links TRBV6-5 with TRBJ2-3, with D perhaps being TRBD1 or TRBD2 (5 bases each). Germline lookup yields CDR1 MNHEY and CDR2 SVGAGI. The V gene lost 6 bases and the J gene lost 1 base, with 14 bases spanning the gap. The CDR3 runs 15 residues. The CDR3 is CASSRTQGGTDTQYF. Written as DNA, the CDR3 is TGTGCCAGCAGCCGTACGCAGGGAGGCACAGATACGCAGTATTTT.

This clone was seen only once. The chain couples TRBV28 to TRBJ1-2; D is unresolved. Germline V gene sequence: CDR1 MDHEN, CDR2 SYDVKM. The CDR3 spans 13 residues. V was shortened by 3 bases and J by 6 bases, with 11 bases between the two germline ends. The CDR3, as DNA: TGTGCCAGCAGTTTTAGCACAGTAAATGGCTACACCTTC. Its protein is CASSFSTVNGYTF.

J is TRBJ1-5 and V is TRBV11-2; unclear D gene. Trimming removed 5 bases at V and 1 base at J, with 9 bases between. This CDR3 region has 14 residues. The V gene's germline CDR1 is SGHAT and CDR2 FQNNGV. The CDR3 DNA is TGTGCCAGCAGCCCCGAGACGAGCAATCAGCCCCAGCATTTT. Its translation: CASSPETSNQPQHF.

The chain carries TRBV11-2 and TRBJ2-7; D is possibly TRBD2 (7 bases). V lost 5 bases and J lost 1, with 15 bases in between. CDR3 length: 15 amino acids. Germline CDR1 SGHAT, CDR2 FQNNGV. The CDR3 region is CASSGGASGSYEQYF. In nucleotides, the CDR3 is TGTGCCAGCAGCGGGGGGGCTAGCGGTTCCTACGAGCAGTACTTC.